This T cell receptor beta chain is from a study of cytomegalovirus exposure and HLA in healthy donors. 60 Vbeta and 13 Jbeta primers were used in PCR. Repertoires were generated with immunoSEQ multiplex PCR, while TCRdb's copy carries only in-frame clones and drops some. The table lists some 150,000 clones, about 83% of them singletons. The germline V gene encodes CDR1 SQVTM and CDR2 ANQGSEA. Trimming shortened V by 6 bases and J by 0 bases, and 6 bases separated the two germline ends. The CDR3 has 11 residues. This sequence originates from a woman aged 40 to 55 in good health and CMV-seronegative. Sequences were obtained from PBMCs. The V gene is TRBV29-1, the J gene TRBJ2-7; no clear D. The DNA for the CDR3 is TGCAGCGTCAGGAACTCCTACGAGCAGTACTTC. Translated: CSVRNSYEQYF.